This T cell receptor (beta chain) came from a study of CD8 T cells in Susac syndrome. Roughly 0.5 to 1 ug RNA was reverse transcribed with random hexamers. Across 54 Vbeta and 13 Jbeta, TCR beta CDR3 was amplified with immunoSEQ multiplex PCR. TCRdb reanalysed the immunoSEQ multiplex PCR reads using MiXCR and keeps one entry per CDR3 protein. The table records about 180,000 distinct CDR3 sequences, 95% to 97% of them present only once. The ends lost 5 bases at V and 4 bases at J; junction bases unmatched: 5. CDR3 length: 14 amino acids. CDR1 is MDHEN and CDR2 is SYDVKM in the germline V gene. The source is a human donor with Susac syndrome. Sequenced: CD4+ T cells from PBMCs. The V gene is TRBV28, the J gene TRBJ2-5; 9 bases map to TRBD2. The CDR3 spells CASSPQLAGETQYF. The DNA for the CDR3 is TGTGCCAGCAGTCCCCAACTAGCGGGAGAGACCCAGTACTTC.